This T cell receptor (beta chain) was captured by sequencing in a study of post-analysis software for immune sequencing data. General study findings and limits: Versus controls, multiple sclerosis patients showed significantly lower diversity (normalized Chao1). There were five TRBV segments more frequent in patients than controls, and TRBV5-6, TRBV5-1 and TRBV20-1 were among them. Samples from one preparation batch, clustered by F measure, grouped strongly together.

Built from TCR beta cDNA, the libraries had unique molecular identifiers in them. Yield was 450,000 to 650,000 cDNA molecules from roughly 1 to 10 million T cells. TCRdb independently ran MiXCR on the PCR reads; one entry per CDR3 protein. This table has about 460,000 distinct CDR3 sequences, approximately 46% appearing once. CDR1 ENHRY and CDR2 SYGVKD come from the germline V gene. V gave up 4 bases and J gave up 9 bases; unmatched junction bases: 6. The CDR3 is 15 residues long. Only a few counts were recorded for this clonotype. Antigen unknown. This chain connects TRBV10-3 to TRBJ2-1; 13 bases map to TRBD2. The sequencing input was blood. This sequence was found in a girl aged 5-17 years with multiple sclerosis. Written as DNA, the CDR3 is TGTGCCATCAGTGGGACTAGCGGGAGTTTGGTTGAGCAGTTCTTC. It is translated as CAISGTSGSLVEQFF.